These 26 T cell receptor beta chains originate from one sample sequenced in a study of PD-1 blockade in mismatch repair-deficient tumors. TCRdb's table, derived via immunoSEQ multiplex PCR, lists solely in-frame clones and lacks some. Of about 120,000 clones listed, about 88% are singletons. Material: peripheral blood, obtained approximately 69 weeks after starting pembrolizumab. The receptors here all came from an adult with mismatch repair-deficient cancer.

The chain links TRBV5-1 to TRBJ2-1; 10 nucleotides line up with TRBD2. V lost 4 bases to trimming and J lost 8 bases; unmatched junction nucleotides: 12. Germline V lookup: CDR1 SGHRS, CDR2 YFSETQ. The length of the CDR3 is 16 residues. CDR3 region: CASSPWTSGTGDEQFF. CDR3 nucleotide sequence: TGCGCCAGCAGCCCCTGGACTAGCGGAACCGGGGATGAGCAGTTCTTC.

This clone was seen a few times. V usage is TRBV4-3 and J usage is TRBJ1-2; D remains ambiguous. The CDR3 is made up of 13 amino acids. Trimming removed 3 bases from V and 8 bases from J, with 13 bases in between. Germline CDR1 and CDR2: LGHNA and YSLEER. Here the CDR3 DNA reads TGCGCCAGCAGCCACCGAGAGTATTCCGGCTACACCTTC. Translated: CASSHREYSGYTF.

The chain joins TRBV27 to TRBJ1-5; the D gene is possibly TRBD1 (5 bases). V lost 4 bases and J 2 bases, leaving 12 bases between the germline ends. The CDR3 is 15 residues long. Germline lookup yields CDR1 MNHEY and CDR2 SMNVEV (reference sequence). The CDR3 region is CASSSGPVGNQPQHF. As DNA, the CDR3 is TGTGCCAGCAGTTCAGGGCCCGTTGGCAATCAGCCCCAGCATTTT.

This chain connects TRBV13 to TRBJ1-1, with D tentatively TRBD1 (5 bases). CDR1 and CDR2 from the germline V gene are PRHDT and FYEKMQ (reference sequence). V was clipped by 5 bases and J by 1 base, with 11 bases between them. The CDR3 extends over 14 amino acids. The CDR3 DNA follows: TGTGCCAGCAGCGTCAGGGTGACGAACACTGAAGCTTTCTTT. This sequence encodes CASSVRVTNTEAFF.

The table lists this clone with a count of one. This sequence joins TRBV12-5 and TRBJ2-1; D not resolved. Trimming left V 3 bases short and J 6 bases short, with 6 bases between. From germline, CDR1 is LGHNT and CDR2 FRNRAP. This CDR3 is 12 amino acids long. Here the CDR3 reads CASGFLGNEQFF. For the CDR3, the DNA is TGTGCTAGTGGTTTTTTGGGCAATGAGCAGTTCTTC.

V is TRBV4-1 and J is TRBJ2-7, with 14 nucleotides matching TRBD2. This CDR3 has 19 residues. Trimming took 1 base from V and 3 from J; bases not matched to a gene: 11. Germline V gives CDR1 MGHRA, CDR2 YSYEKL. CDR3 DNA: TGCGCCAGCAGCCAAGGAAAAGGACTAGCGGGAGGAGCGGGCTACGAGCAGTACTTC. Residues: CASSQGKGLAGGAGYEQYF.

This sequence joins TRBV7-9 and TRBJ2-1; weak D call: TRBD2 (6 bases). The CDR3 sequence is 14 residues long. V was trimmed by 3 bases and J by 4 bases, leaving 10 bases between them. CDR1 and CDR2 from the germline V gene are SEHNR and FQNEAQ (reference sequence). The CDR3 DNA reads as TGTGCCAGCAGCTTTCCCAGCGGGTACAATGAGCAGTTCTTC. Encoded protein: CASSFPSGYNEQFF.

This chain connects TRBV4-1 to TRBJ2-7; D ambiguous. There are 14 residues in the CDR3. Per germline, CDR1 MGHRA and CDR2 YSYEKL. Trimming took 0 bases from V and 2 from J, leaving 8 bases between them. CDR3 sequence: CASSQEAWTYEQYF. CDR3 nucleotide sequence: TGCGCCAGCAGCCAAGAAGCTTGGACCTACGAGCAGTACTTC.

The gene calls are TRBV27 and TRBJ2-2, with 9 positions matching TRBD2. CDR1 MNHEY and CDR2 SMNVEV come from the germline V gene (reference sequence). After removal of 6 bases from V and 7 bases from J, the junction contained 12 bases not matched to a gene. The CDR3 extends over 16 amino acids. The CDR3 DNA reads TGTGCCAGCAGCTTAACGGGACTAGCCCTCTTCGGGGAGCTGTTTTTT. Translation gives CASSLTGLALFGELFF.

This CDR3 reads CASSVVPRIVNTGELFF. CDR3 in DNA: TGTGCCAGCAGCGTAGTTCCCAGGATTGTGAACACCGGGGAGCTGTTTTTT. V gene TRBV9 combines with J gene TRBJ2-2; D is ambiguous. The CDR3 extends over 17 amino acids. Trimming left V 0 bases short and J 1 base short, with 13 bases between. Germline CDR1 is SGDLS and CDR2 is YYNGEE.

The chain recombines TRBV10-1 with TRBJ2-1; 9 bases align to TRBD2. The germline CDR1 and CDR2 sequences are WNHNN and SYGVQD (reference sequence). V trimming: 0 bases; J trimming: 0 bases; junction bases outside the gene matches: 3. The length of the CDR3 is 17 residues. CDR3 protein: CASSESVAGASYNEQFF. CDR3 coding DNA: TGCGCCAGCAGTGAGTCTGTAGCGGGAGCCTCCTACAATGAGCAGTTCTTC.

The genes are TRBV28 and TRBJ2-2; no definite D call. The CDR3 consists of 14 residues. CDR1 MDHEN and CDR2 SYDVKM come from the germline V gene. Trimming stripped 3 bases from V and 4 bases from J, with 9 bases between. The CDR3 sequence is CASSLQVGTGELFF. CDR3 nucleotides: TGTGCCAGCAGTTTGCAAGTCGGCACCGGGGAGCTGTTTTTT.

The V call is TRBV1, the J call TRBJ1-1; the DNA was not used to check the table's D call, TRBD1. TRBV1 is shown as a pseudogene. The CDR3 has 15 residues. The CDR3 region is CTSSGQGAGNTEAFF. CDR3 coding DNA: TGCACCAGCAGCGGACAGGGGGCGGGGAACACTGAAGCTTTCTTT.

The J gene is TRBJ2-3, the V gene TRBV29-1; D ambiguous. CDR1 and CDR2 (germline): SQVTM, ANQGSEA. V gave up 4 bases and J gave up 3 bases, with 11 bases separating them. CDR3 length: 13 residues. CDR3 loop: CSVAHEETDTQYF. In DNA form, the CDR3 reads TGCAGCGTTGCTCACGAGGAGACAGATACGCAGTATTTT.

The chain uses TRBV27 and TRBJ1-1; possibly TRBD1 for D (5 bases). This CDR3 comprises 14 residues. The V gene lost 8 bases and the J gene lost 4 bases, with 17 bases spanning the gap. CDR1 and CDR2 (germline): MNHEY, SMNVEV (reference sequence). This chain's CDR3 is CASHPLGLVTEAFF. The CDR3 nucleotides read TGTGCCAGCCATCCTTTGGGGCTTGTCACTGAAGCTTTCTTT.

The rearrangement links TRBV5-1 to TRBJ2-6; D may correspond to TRBD1 or TRBD2 (6 bases each). The CDR3 runs to 19 residues. Germline loops: CDR1 SGHRS, CDR2 YFSETQ. V was cut by 2 bases and J by 4 bases, with 22 bases left in between. The CDR3 nucleotides are TGCGCCAGCAGCTTAAACACGCCGTCGGGGGCGGTAGGGGCCAACGTCCTGACTTTC. This translates into CASSLNTPSGAVGANVLTF.

The V call is TRBV7-2, the J call TRBJ2-6; perhaps D is TRBD1 or TRBD2 (5 bases each). Trimming took off 8 bases at V and 0 bases at J, with 11 bases between the two ends. The CDR3 is made up of 15 amino acids. The V gene's germline CDR1 is SGHTA and CDR2 FQGNSA. The CDR3 is CASASGSSGANVLTF. The CDR3 nucleotides are TGTGCCAGCGCCTCAGGGAGCTCTGGGGCCAACGTCCTGACTTTC. Based on the CDR3 plus reference TRBV7-2 and TRBJ2-6, the full variable domain is GAGVSQSPSNKVTEKGKDVELRCDPISGHTALYWYRQSLGQGLEFLIYFQGNSAPDKSGLPSDRFSAERTGGSVSTLTIQRTQQEDSAVYLCASASGSSGANVLTFGAGSRLTVL.

V is TRBV7-9 and J is TRBJ2-5; no clear D. V dropped 4 bases and J dropped 2 bases, with 11 bases sitting between them. Germline CDR1 is SEHNR and CDR2 is FQNEAQ (reference sequence). The CDR3 length is 14 residues. The CDR3 sequence is CASSSSAAQETQYF. The CDR3, as DNA: TGTGCCAGCAGCTCGTCTGCCGCACAAGAGACCCAGTACTTC.

The chain joins TRBV6-1 to TRBJ2-3, with 8 bases matching TRBD1. V lost 1 base and J lost 6; bases outside the gene matches: 9. The CDR3 sequence is 16 residues long. Germline CDR1 is MNHNS and CDR2 is SASEGT. CDR3 nucleotides: TGTGCCAGCAGTGAAGAAACAGGGGGGCTCTGGGATACGCAGTATTTT. Residues: CASSEETGGLWDTQYF.

V is TRBV9 and J is TRBJ1-1, with 11 bases lining up with TRBD1. Germline CDR1 and CDR2: SGDLS and YYNGEE. The CDR3 is 13 amino acids. J was trimmed by 11 bases and V by 4 bases; bases with no gene match: 7. The CDR3 reads CASSSGQGARAFF. The CDR3 bases are TGTGCCAGCAGCAGCGGACAGGGGGCGAGGGCTTTCTTT.

The chain has TRBV5-5 and TRBJ2-1; 9 positions match TRBD2. The J segment lost 6 bases and the V segment lost 0 bases, leaving 10 bases of the junction unmatched. Per the germline V gene, CDR1 is SGHKS and CDR2 is YYEKEE (reference sequence). The CDR3 runs 17 residues. CDR3 residues: CASSLAAPSGIRNEQFF. CDR3 coding DNA: TGTGCCAGCAGCTTGGCCGCTCCTAGCGGGATTCGCAATGAGCAGTTCTTC.

This sequence joins TRBV2 and TRBJ2-1; 7 nucleotides line up with TRBD2. J was trimmed by 2 bases and V by 4 bases; bases with no gene match: 5. This CDR3 has 15 amino acids. Germline V gives CDR1 SNHLY, CDR2 FYNNEI. CDR3 loop: CASSGLAEAYNEQFF. The CDR3, as DNA: TGTGCCAGCAGTGGACTAGCTGAGGCCTACAATGAGCAGTTCTTC.

The chain is built from TRBV9 and TRBJ2-5; the D gene is possibly TRBD1 (6 bases). With 1 base removed from V and 5 bases from J, the gap between germline ends came to 12 bases. Per germline, CDR1 SGDLS and CDR2 YYNGEE. The CDR3 has 14 residues. The CDR3 sequence is CASSVQGSLETQYF. The DNA for the CDR3 is TGTGCCAGCAGCGTACAGGGGTCCTTGGAGACCCAGTACTTC. The full variable domain, completed using reference TRBV9 and TRBJ2-5, is DSGVTQTPKHLITATGQRVTLRCSPRSGDLSVYWYQQSLDQGLQFLIQYYNGEERAKGNILERFSAQQFPDLHSELNLSSLELGDSALYFCASSVQGSLETQYFGPGTRLLVL.

The genes are TRBV27 and TRBJ1-2, with 8 bases fitting TRBD1. The CDR3 has 13 amino acids. Trimming took 0 bases from V and 10 from J; bases not matched to a gene: 4. CDR1 and CDR2 (germline): MNHEY, SMNVEV (reference sequence). CDR3 DNA: TGTGCCAGCAGTTTATCTCCAGGGGGCGACTACACCTTC. Encoded protein: CASSLSPGGDYTF.

The CDR3: CASSQPTSGSGNEQFF. CDR3 coding DNA: TGTGCCAGCAGCCAGCCAACTAGCGGGAGCGGCAATGAGCAGTTCTTC. V is TRBV5-6 and J is TRBJ2-1, with 11 bases that match TRBD2. Germline trimming cut 4 bases from V and 6 bases from J; bases unmatched to any gene: 9. The CDR3 is made up of 16 amino acids. Per the germline V gene, CDR1 is SGHDT and CDR2 is YYEEEE.

The CDR3 sequence is CSVQTEPYEQYF. The CDR3 DNA follows: TGCAGCGTTCAGACGGAACCCTACGAGCAGTACTTC. The chain links TRBV29-1 to TRBJ2-7; D ambiguous. The CDR3 spans 12 residues. V dropped 5 bases and J dropped 2 bases, with 10 bases sitting between them. Per the germline V gene, CDR1 is SQVTM and CDR2 is ANQGSEA.